This T cell receptor (beta chain) was sequenced during a study of CD8+ T cells in alopecia areata. Whole-study context: It was approximately 6-11-week-old female C3H/HeJ mice that received skin from approximately 6-13-month-old C3H/HeJ graft donors with spontaneous alopecia. The study, taken as a whole, reports: Affected lesional scalp, above all in alopecia totalis/universalis, was more clonal than normal scalp. Tissue-resident alphabeta T cells belonging to normal skin likewise get sequenced within scalp specimens.

The CDR3 length is 16 residues. Germline V gene data show CDR1 as NNHNN and CDR2 as SYGAGS (reference sequence). J was trimmed by 0 bases and V by 2 bases; bases with no gene match: 7. As for this clone: Its specificity is not known. Gene names refer to mouse genes. The read gets to within 4 residues of the CDR3 end, and the germline J gene fills in the rest.

Following extraction, RNA underwent reverse transcription to cDNA, which served as the sequencing template. Only in-frame clones appear in the TCRdb table, and some are missing; sequencing was by immunoSEQ multiplex PCR. The sample shows about 110,000 clones, none of them appearing just once. The TCR sequence derives from a C3H/HeJ mouse with alopecia areata. For this strain, the MHC haplotype corresponds to H2-k. The genes are TRBV13-2 and TRBJ2-7, with TRBD2 identical over 8 bases. The sequenced sample consisted of lesional skin. CDR3 DNA, as far as it was read: TGTGCCAGCGGTGACCCTGGGGGGCCCCGCTCCTAT. It codes for CASGDPGGPRSY. The CDR3 as a whole reads CASGDPGGPRSYEQYF.